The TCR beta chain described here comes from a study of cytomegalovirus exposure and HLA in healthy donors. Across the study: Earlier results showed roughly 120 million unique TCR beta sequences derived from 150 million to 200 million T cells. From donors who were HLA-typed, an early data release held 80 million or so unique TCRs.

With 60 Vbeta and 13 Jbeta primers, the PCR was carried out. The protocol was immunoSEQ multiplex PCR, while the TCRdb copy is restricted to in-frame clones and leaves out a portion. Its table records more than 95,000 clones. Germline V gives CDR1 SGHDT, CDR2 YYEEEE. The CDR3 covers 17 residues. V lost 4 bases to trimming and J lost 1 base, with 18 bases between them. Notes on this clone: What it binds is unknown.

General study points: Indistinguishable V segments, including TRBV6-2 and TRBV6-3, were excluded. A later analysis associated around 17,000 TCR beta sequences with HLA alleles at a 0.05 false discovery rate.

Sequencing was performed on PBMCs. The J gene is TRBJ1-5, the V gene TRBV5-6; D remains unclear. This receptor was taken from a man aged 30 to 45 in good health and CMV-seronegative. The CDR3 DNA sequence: TGTGCCAGCAGCGCGTACACTCGGGGTGCGAGCAATCAGCCCCAGCATTTT. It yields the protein CASSAYTRGASNQPQHF.